Shown below are 25 T cell receptor beta chains from a single sample sequenced in a study of T cell responses to AZD1222 COVID-19 vaccine. Libraries were prepared by immunoSEQ multiplex PCR; TCRdb keeps only in-frame clonotypes and omits some of them. The sample contains over 150,000 clones, roughly nine tenths of which appear only once. The specimen was peripheral blood, collected on day 0 of AZD1222 vaccination. Every receptor here comes from an adult in good health.

This rearrangement joins TRBV4-2 to TRBJ2-2; TRBD1 aligns across 9 bases. Germline CDR1 LGHNA, CDR2 YNFKEQ. The J segment lost 8 bases and the V segment lost 1 base, leaving 5 bases of the junction unmatched. The CDR3 is made up of 15 amino acids. In nucleotides, the CDR3 is TGTGCCAGCAGCCAAGTACAGGGGGCTGCAGGGGAGCTGTTTTTT. Its protein product is CASSQVQGAAGELFF.

V gene TRBV6-5 combines with J gene TRBJ2-1; possible D gene TRBD1, 6 bases. The V gene's germline CDR1 is MNHEY and CDR2 SVGAGI. With 5 bases removed from V and 5 bases from J, the gap between germline ends came to 10 bases. The CDR3 loop spans 13 amino acids. CDR3 sequence: CASSNRDNNEQFF. The CDR3 region has the DNA TGTGCCAGCAGTAACCGGGACAACAATGAGCAGTTCTTC.

The sample holds one count of this clone. This sequence joins TRBV12-1 and TRBJ1-4. TRBV12-1 represents a pseudogene. This CDR3 has 16 amino acids. CDR3 residues: CASSPQADTTNEKLFF. CDR3 DNA sequence: TGTGCCAGCAGCCCCCAGGCGGATACAACTAATGAAAAACTGTTTTTT.

This chain connects TRBV3-1 (or the pseudogene TRBV3-2) to TRBJ2-7; no clear D gene. Trimming took off 1 base at V and 6 bases at J, with 10 bases between the two ends. The germline V gene has CDR1 LGHDT and CDR2 YNNKEL (reference sequence). CDR3 length equals 13 residues. Here the CDR3 reads CASSQGGKGEQYF. Here the CDR3 DNA reads TGTGCCAGCAGCCAAGGGGGAAAGGGCGAGCAGTACTTC.

This chain links TRBV19 with TRBJ1-5, with D possibly being TRBD1 (5 bases). The germline V gene encodes CDR1 LNHDA and CDR2 SQIVND (reference sequence). Trimming took 4 bases from V and 0 from J, leaving 7 bases between them. CDR3 length equals 14 residues. In DNA form, the CDR3 reads TGTGCCAGTAGTACCCAGGGTAGCAATCAGCCCCAGCATTTT. It codes for CASSTQGSNQPQHF.

CDR3 bases: TGTGCCACCAGTGCCGACCCCCCCACGGGCACCGGGGAGCTGTTTTTT. Residues: CATSADPPTGTGELFF. The chain links TRBV24-1 to TRBJ2-2, with D hard to call. V lost 5 bases and J 4 bases, leaving 16 bases between the germline ends. The CDR3 covers 16 residues. The V gene's germline CDR1 is KGHDR and CDR2 SFDVKD.

V usage is TRBV15 and J usage is TRBJ1-1; D is undetermined. Germline V CDR1 and CDR2: LNHNV, YYDKDF (reference sequence). This CDR3 region has 13 residues. V gave up 8 bases and J gave up 3 bases, with 13 bases separating them. This CDR3 is CATAMDGYTEAFF. DNA of the CDR3: TGTGCCACCGCTATGGACGGATACACTGAAGCTTTCTTT.

This sequence joins TRBV3-1 (or the pseudogene TRBV3-2) and TRBJ2-2, with D hard to call. Trimming took 1 base from V and 0 from J, leaving 6 bases between them. Germline loops: CDR1 LGHDT, CDR2 YNNKEL (reference sequence). The CDR3 has 15 amino acids. The CDR3 here is CASSQGRSNTGELFF. The CDR3 DNA follows: TGTGCCAGCAGCCAAGGGCGTTCGAACACCGGGGAGCTGTTTTTT.

This clone has only one observation. V usage is TRBV10-3 and J usage is TRBJ2-3, with a weak D call TRBD1 (6 bases). Germline V lookup: CDR1 ENHRY, CDR2 SYGVKD. The CDR3 covers 14 residues. The V gene lost 6 bases and the J gene lost 6 bases, with 16 bases spanning the gap. For the CDR3, the DNA is TGTGCCATCAGGGGGGCAGGGGCTTTGGATACGCAGTATTTT. Translating it yields CAIRGAGALDTQYF.

This chain connects TRBV4-2 to TRBJ1-3; D unclear. Trimming took 1 base from V and 1 from J, leaving 8 bases between them. CDR1 LGHNA and CDR2 YNFKEQ come from the germline V gene. This CDR3 contains 15 residues. The DNA for the CDR3 is TGTGCCAGCAGCCAAGGTCCGGGGTCTGGAAACACCATATATTTT. Protein: CASSQGPGSGNTIYF.

V gene TRBV27 combines with J gene TRBJ2-5; D remains unclear. Germline CDR1 is MNHEY and CDR2 is SMNVEV (reference sequence). This CDR3 is 13 amino acids long. Trimming took 4 bases from V and 5 from J, leaving 11 bases between them. DNA for the CDR3: TGTGCCAGCAGTTCCCTAGGCTCGGAGACCCAGTACTTC. Its translation: CASSSLGSETQYF.

The V and J genes are TRBV7-9 and TRBJ1-6, with a possible D match to TRBD1 (5 bases). CDR3 length: 13 residues. The germline V gene encodes CDR1 SEHNR and CDR2 FQNEAQ (reference sequence). The V and J ends lost 2 bases and 9 bases respectively, with 8 bases between them. CDR3 residues: CASSLPGVSPLHF. As DNA, the CDR3 is TGTGCCAGCAGCTTACCGGGGGTTTCACCCCTCCACTTT.

This rearrangement joins TRBV9 to TRBJ2-7; perhaps D is TRBD1 or TRBD2 (6 bases each). Between the trimmed V and J ends, which lost 3 bases and 1 base, there was a span of 11 bases. This CDR3 is 14 amino acids long. Germline loops: CDR1 SGDLS, CDR2 YYNGEE. CDR3 sequence reads: CASSEGGPSYEQYF. DNA of the CDR3: TGTGCCAGCAGCGAGGGGGGTCCGTCCTACGAGCAGTACTTC. Supplemented by reference TRBV9 and TRBJ2-7, the full variable domain reads DSGVTQTPKHLITATGQRVTLRCSPRSGDLSVYWYQQSLDQGLQFLIQYYNGEERAKGNILERFSAQQFPDLHSELNLSSLELGDSALYFCASSEGGPSYEQYFGPGTRLTVT.

In nucleotides, the CDR3 is TGTGCCAGCCACCTGGACAGGCTAGCGGATACGCAGTATTTT. Amino acid sequence: CASHLDRLADTQYF. This chain links TRBV2 with TRBJ2-3; possible D gene TRBD1, 7 bases. Germline V CDR1 and CDR2: SNHLY, FYNNEI. Deletions cut 8 bases from V and 6 bases from J, with 18 bases between. There are 14 residues in the CDR3. The whole variable domain, remainder taken from reference TRBV2 and TRBJ2-3, is EPEVTQTPSHQVTQMGQEVILRCVPISNHLYFYWYRQILGQKVEFLVSFYNNEISEKSEIFDDQFSVERPDGSNFTLKIRSTKLEDSAMYFCASHLDRLADTQYFGPGTRLTVL.

The chain links TRBV3-1 (or the pseudogene TRBV3-2) to TRBJ1-2; D gene uncertain. Germline V gene lookup returns CDR1 LGHDT and CDR2 YNNKEL (reference sequence). The CDR3 has 14 amino acids. The V end lost 0 bases, the J end lost 4 bases, and 9 bases lay between the germline ends. CDR3 sequence reads: CASSQDVVGYGYTF. CDR3 nucleotides: TGTGCCAGCAGCCAAGATGTGGTCGGCTATGGCTACACCTTC.

The chain's CDR3 is CASRSLDTQYF. The CDR3 DNA is TGTGCCAGCAGATCACTAGATACGCAGTATTTT. The gene calls are TRBV12-3 or TRBV12-4 and TRBJ2-3; D gene unclear. This CDR3 is built from 11 residues. Trimming took off 6 bases at V and 5 bases at J, with 6 bases between the two ends.

The chain combines TRBV6-2 or TRBV6-3 with TRBJ1-1, with D possibly TRBD1 on 5 matching bases. Germline CDR1 and CDR2: MNHEY and SVGEGT. V was shortened by 5 bases and J by 10 bases, with 17 bases between the two germline ends. CDR3 length equals 13 residues. The CDR3 DNA follows: TGTGCCAGCAGTGAGAAAGACAGTCAAGGAGCTTTCTTT. Protein sequence: CASSEKDSQGAFF.

In this sample, this clone turned up once. The chain links TRBV5-1 to TRBJ2-1, with 8 bases matching TRBD2. The germline V gene encodes CDR1 SGHRS and CDR2 YFSETQ. V was clipped by 1 base and J by 5 bases; unmatched bases: 8. The CDR3 loop spans 16 amino acids. Here the CDR3 reads CASSLFGAGENNEQFF. The CDR3 DNA is TGCGCCAGCAGCTTGTTCGGAGCGGGGGAAAACAATGAGCAGTTCTTC. The entire variable domain, with the rest obtained from reference TRBV5-1 and TRBJ2-1, is as follows: KAGVTQTPRYLIKTRGQQVTLSCSPISGHRSVSWYQQTPGQGLQFLFEYFSETQRNKGNFPGRFSGRQFSNSRSEMNVSTLELGDSALYLCASSLFGAGENNEQFFGPGTRLTVL.

The rearrangement joins TRBV19 to TRBJ1-5; 11 bases map to TRBD1. Trimming at V came to 4 bases and at J to 7 bases, leaving 3 bases not matched to a gene. Germline values: CDR1 LNHDA, CDR2 SQIVND (reference sequence). This CDR3 is 14 amino acids long. The CDR3 DNA sequence: TGTGCCAGTAGTACGGGACAGGGGGGGCAGCCCCAGCATTTT. Amino acid sequence: CASSTGQGGQPQHF.

The chain uses TRBV7-8 and TRBJ1-3; a weak D match, TRBD1 (6 bases). Between the trimmed V and J ends, which lost 6 bases and 0 bases, there was a span of 12 bases. This CDR3 contains 15 residues. CDR1 and CDR2 from the germline V gene are SGHVS and FQNEAQ. The DNA of the CDR3 is TGTGCCAGCAGTTCGGACAGCTACTCTGGAAACACCATATATTTT. It translates to CASSSDSYSGNTIYF.

This rearrangement joins TRBV3-1 (or the pseudogene TRBV3-2) to TRBJ1-2; 7 bases line up with TRBD1. Looked up from germline, CDR1 is LGHDT and CDR2 is YNNKEL (reference sequence). The CDR3 spans 15 residues. Trimming removed 4 bases from V and 0 bases from J; junction bases left unmatched: 5. This CDR3 is CASSPRDRANYGYTF. The CDR3 nucleotides are TGTGCCAGCAGCCCCCGGGACAGAGCTAACTATGGCTACACCTTC.

The chain has TRBV3-1 (or the pseudogene TRBV3-2) and TRBJ2-3; D is perhaps TRBD1 or TRBD2 (6 bases each). CDR3 length: 15 residues. V gave up 4 bases and J gave up 2 bases, with 13 bases separating them. CDR1 and CDR2 (germline): LGHDT, YNNKEL (reference sequence). CDR3 sequence (DNA): TGTGCCAGCAGCCTCGGGGGCTGGTCCACAGATACGCAGTATTTT. Amino acids: CASSLGGWSTDTQYF.

This chain links TRBV5-5 with TRBJ2-3, with D perhaps given as TRBD1 or TRBD2 (5 bases each). V was cut by 4 bases and J by 6 bases, with 15 bases left in between. Germline CDR1 SGHKS, CDR2 YYEKEE (reference sequence). The length of the CDR3 is 14 residues. CDR3 sequence (DNA): TGTGCCAGCAGCGGCCCCATCTGGGGGGATACGCAGTATTTT. Protein sequence: CASSGPIWGDTQYF.

The CDR3 spells CASSLVGTGGETQYF. The CDR3 DNA sequence: TGTGCCAGCAGCTTAGTCGGGACAGGGGGAGAGACCCAGTACTTC. The chain carries TRBV7-9 and TRBJ2-5; 11 bases agree with TRBD1. Germline V gives CDR1 SEHNR, CDR2 FQNEAQ (reference sequence). The CDR3 is 15 amino acids. V shed 1 base and J 4 bases; nucleotides not matched to a gene: 2. Full variable domain (missing parts from reference TRBV7-9 and TRBJ2-5): DTGVSQNPRHKITKRGQNVTFRCDPISEHNRLYWYRQTLGQGPEFLTYFQNEAQLEKSRLLSDRFSAERPKGSFSTLEIQRTEQGDSAMYLCASSLVGTGGETQYFGPGTRLLVL.

The J gene is TRBJ1-6, the V gene TRBV11-2; D remains ambiguous. The CDR3 loop spans 13 amino acids. CDR1 is SGHAT, CDR2 FQNNGV, per germline. The V and J ends lost 2 bases and 8 bases respectively, with 7 bases between them. The CDR3 here is CASSLSGDSPLHF. The CDR3 coding sequence is TGTGCCAGCAGCTTATCTGGGGATTCACCCCTCCACTTT.